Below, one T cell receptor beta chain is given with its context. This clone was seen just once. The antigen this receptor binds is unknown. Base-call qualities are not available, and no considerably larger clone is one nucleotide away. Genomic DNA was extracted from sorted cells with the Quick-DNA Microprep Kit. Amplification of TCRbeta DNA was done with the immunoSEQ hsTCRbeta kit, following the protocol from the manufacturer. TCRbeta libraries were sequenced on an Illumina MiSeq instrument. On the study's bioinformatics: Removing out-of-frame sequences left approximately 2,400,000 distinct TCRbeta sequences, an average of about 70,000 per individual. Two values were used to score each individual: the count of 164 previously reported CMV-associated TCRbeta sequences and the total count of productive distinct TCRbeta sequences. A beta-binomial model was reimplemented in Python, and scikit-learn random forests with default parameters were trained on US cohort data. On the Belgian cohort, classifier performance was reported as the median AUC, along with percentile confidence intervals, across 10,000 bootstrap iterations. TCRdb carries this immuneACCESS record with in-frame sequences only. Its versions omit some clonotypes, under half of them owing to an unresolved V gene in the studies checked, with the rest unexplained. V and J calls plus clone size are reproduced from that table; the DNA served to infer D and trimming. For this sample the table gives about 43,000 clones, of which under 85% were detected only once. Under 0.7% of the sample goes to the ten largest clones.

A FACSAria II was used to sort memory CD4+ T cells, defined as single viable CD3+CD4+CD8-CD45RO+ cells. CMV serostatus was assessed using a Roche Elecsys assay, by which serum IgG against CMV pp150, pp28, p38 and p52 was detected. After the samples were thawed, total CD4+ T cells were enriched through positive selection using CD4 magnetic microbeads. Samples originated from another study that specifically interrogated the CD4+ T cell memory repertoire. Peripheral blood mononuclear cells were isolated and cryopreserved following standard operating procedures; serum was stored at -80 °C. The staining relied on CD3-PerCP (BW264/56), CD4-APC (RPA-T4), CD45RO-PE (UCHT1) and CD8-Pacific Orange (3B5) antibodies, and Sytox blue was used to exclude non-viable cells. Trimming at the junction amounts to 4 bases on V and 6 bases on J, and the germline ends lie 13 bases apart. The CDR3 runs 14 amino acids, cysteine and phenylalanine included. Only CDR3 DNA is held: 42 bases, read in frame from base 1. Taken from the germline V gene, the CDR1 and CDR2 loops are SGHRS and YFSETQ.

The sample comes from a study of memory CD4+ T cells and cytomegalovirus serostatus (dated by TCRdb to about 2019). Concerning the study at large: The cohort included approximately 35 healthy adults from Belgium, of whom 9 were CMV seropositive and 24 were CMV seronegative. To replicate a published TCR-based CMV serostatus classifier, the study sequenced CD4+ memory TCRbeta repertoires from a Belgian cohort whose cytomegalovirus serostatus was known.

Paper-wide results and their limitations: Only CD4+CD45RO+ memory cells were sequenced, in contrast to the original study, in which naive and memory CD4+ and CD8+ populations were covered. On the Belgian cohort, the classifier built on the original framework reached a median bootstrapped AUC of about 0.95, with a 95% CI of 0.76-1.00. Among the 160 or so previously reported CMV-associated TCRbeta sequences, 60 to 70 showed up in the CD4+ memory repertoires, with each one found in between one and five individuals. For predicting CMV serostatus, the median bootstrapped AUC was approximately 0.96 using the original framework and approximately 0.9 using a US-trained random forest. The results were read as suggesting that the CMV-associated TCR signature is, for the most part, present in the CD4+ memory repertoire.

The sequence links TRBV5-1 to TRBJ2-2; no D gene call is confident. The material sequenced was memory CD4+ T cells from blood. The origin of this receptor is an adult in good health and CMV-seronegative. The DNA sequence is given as TGCGCCAGCAGCCCGACGATAGAGCCCGGGGAGCTGTTTTTT. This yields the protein CASSPTIEPGELFF.